This TCR beta chain originates from a study of CD8 T cells in ankylosing spondylitis. Quantitative 5'-RACE with molecular barcodes generated TCR beta libraries. TCRdb re-analysed the 5' RACE reads in MiXCR, keeping a single row per CDR3 protein. The data hold 750,000 to 850,000 distinct CDR3 sequences, with roughly 12% observed a single time. Findings of the study overall: For ankylosing spondylitis blood, a TCR beta motif of seven to nine highly homologous variants appeared characteristic.

This CDR3 is 16 amino acids long. CDR1 DFQATT and CDR2 SNEGSKA come from the germline V gene (reference sequence). The V end lost 0 bases, the J end lost 5 bases, and 18 bases lay between the germline ends. For this clonotype: Its antigen is unknown.

The rearrangement links TRBV20-1 to TRBJ2-3, with D tentatively TRBD1 (6 bases). The sample comprised blood, either unsorted or a sorted T cell fraction (not recorded which). The origin of this receptor is a male donor with ankylosing spondylitis. CDR3 in DNA: TGCAGTGCTAGAGATCTGGGGGCCATTTCATTAGATACGCAGTATTTT. This gives the protein CSARDLGAISLDTQYF.